This T cell receptor (beta chain) was captured by sequencing in a study of beta chain features in type 1 diabetes (dated by TCRdb to 2017 to 2018). Broadly, across the study: No differences in mean age, gender distribution, total cell number or subset yield were found between patients and healthy donors. The study compared TCRB repertoires of sorted circulating CD4+ T cell subsets between recently diagnosed type 1 diabetes patients and matched healthy donors. A total of about 100,000,000 sorted cells were examined across all samples, and RNA yield correlated strongly with the number of cells per subset. Regulatory and stem cell-like memory subsets were obtained from only 8 patients and about eight healthy donors, while naive and central memory subsets were obtained from all 30 or so donors. Broad study findings and their caveats: Because cDNA was sequenced instead of genomic DNA, activated cells with high expression could be over-represented, although the groups did not differ in activation or CD3 levels. HLA sub-analyses involved small numbers of individuals, so any influence of HLA type on TCRB rearrangement remained unresolved. Naive, central memory and regulatory TCRB repertoires appeared to be more alike among patients than among healthy donors. In all four CD4+ subsets, TCRB CDR3 length was moderately but significantly shorter in type 1 diabetes patients. Fewer insertions and more nucleotide deletions at VDJ recombination sites were observed in patients with type 1 diabetes, implying thymic rearrangement abnormalities. Shorter templates might be favored by PCR, yet because patient and control samples were amplified and corrected together, any such skew would affect both groups equally.

The entire isolated RNA was reverse transcribed using the High Capacity cDNA Reverse Transcription Kit, and thus expressed TCRB transcripts were sequenced. Deep immunoSEQ sequencing was applied to naive, central memory and regulatory T cell samples, giving an average of roughly 3.5 million total reads per sample. Sorted cells were lysed in RLT buffer, and RNA was extracted using DNase-treated RNeasy Micro or Mini kits according to cell number. Each cell subset was processed separately to prevent cross-contamination, with patient and healthy donor samples processed together. The immunoSEQ multiplex PCR was used to amplify TCRB sequences from cDNA, generating 87-bp fragments that spanned the CDR3 region. Sequencing of the amplicons was done on the Illumina HiSeq platform. The paper's data handling went like this. Synthetic template baselines were used to correct PCR bias computationally, reads within Hamming distance 2 were collapsed, and singletons that could not be merged were discarded. Reads were aligned against IMGT so that V, D and J genes, CDR3 length and insertions or deletions at six rearrangement sites could be assigned. Within each subset, clonotype counts were normalized to the number of sorted cells before true diversity and Gini coefficients were calculated with the tcR R package. The overlap coefficient, calculated on TCRB nucleotide sequences, was used to quantify repertoire sharing. What TCRdb holds here is the immuneACCESS table cut down to in-frame rearrangements. Part of the clones is not present; checked against another copy, under half of the missing clones reflect an unresolved V gene, and the others are unexplained. The V and J calls and clone size come from that table; D and trimming were worked out from the DNA. The sample data list around 190,000 clones, and around 13% of these were observed just once. Together, the top ten hold about 0.66% of the sample.

From each donor, a single peripheral blood sample of 90 to 150 mL on average was drawn into heparinised tubes. Naive, central memory, regulatory and stem cell-like memory CD4+ T cells were sorted on a BD FACSAria II using a panel including CD45RO, CCR7, CD25, CD127, CD95 and CD27. Purity was above 95% for every sorted population. PBMCs were separated immediately by Lymphoprep density gradient centrifugation and were stained directly, without being cultured. Samples were stained and sorted in pairs, with one healthy donor and one patient per experiment, so that batch effects were minimized. The germline V gene (reference sequence) sets CDR1 to GTSNPN and CDR2 to SVGIG. The CDR3 runs 11 residues from the cysteine to the phenylalanine. Of all the DNA, just the CDR3 is kept, 33 bases in frame from base 1. V and J are truncated by 2 bases and 10 bases respectively, leaving an intervening sequence of 9 bases.

This clone was counted between two and nine times. Its cognate antigen has yet to be identified. No base-level quality is on record; no much larger clone is a single base apart. The chain is encoded by TRBV30 joined to TRBJ1-5; the D gene is unclear. The sample comprised central memory CD4+ T cells from blood. This TCR was recovered from a woman aged 18 to 35 in good health. The sequenced DNA: TGTGCCTGGAGTAGAGGTGGACCCCAGCATTTT. Its protein is CAWSRGGPQHF.